Each of the 32 T cell receptor beta chains below was sequenced from the same sample in a study of regulatory T cells in long-lasting Graves disease. HTBI primers from iRepertoire and Arm-PCR of CDR3 regions yielded the TCR beta libraries. TCRdb used MiXCR to reprocess the multiplex PCR reads, holding one entry per CDR3 protein. The profile covers some 350,000 distinct CDR3 sequences, with 15% to 20% appearing a single time and 20% taken by the ten largest. This sample's time point: newly diagnosed GD, antithyroid drugs for less than 3 months. Extracted PBMC RNA gave rise to the TCR library. The data were also submitted as part of a second study, on T cells in Graves' hyperthyroidism and ophthalmopathy.

The specimen comprised peripheral blood mononuclear cells (PBMCs), sampled at new diagnosis, from a patient treated with antithyroid drugs. The receptors come from a woman aged 18-30 years with Graves disease.

Ten or more counts support this clonotype. CDR3 protein: CASSGRDLYTGELFF. In nucleotides, the CDR3 is TGTGCCAGCAGCGGCCGGGACCTATACACCGGGGAGCTGTTTTTT. The chain uses TRBV6-1 and TRBJ2-2; either TRBD1 or TRBD2 may supply D (5 bases each). V was clipped by 6 bases and J by 3 bases, with 14 bases between them. Germline V gene sequence: CDR1 MNHNS, CDR2 SASEGT. The CDR3 loop spans 15 amino acids.

This clonotype has a handful of counts. The J gene is TRBJ2-2, the V gene TRBV6-1; 8 bases agree with TRBD1. With 6 bases clipped from V and 1 base from J, the junction kept 10 bases outside the gene matches. The CDR3 is made up of 17 amino acids. The germline gives CDR1 MNHNS, CDR2 SASEGT. CDR3 in DNA: TGTGCCAGCAGCCCCCCTCCCGGGACAGGGAACACCGGGGAGCTGTTTTTT. Its protein product is CASSPPPGTGNTGELFF.

The chain employs TRBV19 and TRBJ2-7, with a tentative D call TRBD1 (6 bases). This CDR3 is 15 amino acids long. V was pared by 1 base and J by 0 bases, with 10 bases between. Germline CDR1 LNHDA, CDR2 SQIVND (reference sequence). CDR3 sequence (DNA): TGTGCCAGTAGTATAGGCGGACAGAGCTCCTACGAGCAGTACTTC. This codes for CASSIGGQSSYEQYF.

Only a few counts were recorded for this clonotype. This chain joins TRBV28 and TRBJ1-1; no definite D call. Germline V CDR1 and CDR2: MDHEN, SYDVKM. The V end was cut by 4 bases, the J end by 6 bases, with 3 bases between. The CDR3 has 10 amino acids. Here the CDR3 DNA reads TGTGCCAGCAGTTCTCCTGAAGCTTTCTTT. It yields the protein CASSSPEAFF.

This clonotype has ten or more counts. V usage is TRBV5-1 and J usage is TRBJ1-4; tentatively, D is TRBD1 (6 bases). Germline V gene sequence: CDR1 SGHRS, CDR2 YFSETQ. This CDR3 is built from 15 residues. V was clipped by 1 base and J by 1 base, with 8 bases between them. CDR3 amino acids: CASSLTQGTNEKLFF. CDR3 in DNA: TGCGCCAGCAGCTTGACACAGGGAACTAATGAAAAACTGTTTTTT.

This chain uses TRBV27 with TRBJ1-5; TRBD1 might be the D (6 bases). Germline CDR1 MNHEY, CDR2 SMNVEV (reference sequence). This CDR3 has 15 amino acids. The CDR3 protein is CASKKGGLSNQPQHF. CDR3 bases: TGTGCATCAAAAAAGGGGGGATTGAGCAATCAGCCCCAGCATTTT.

This clonotype was found many times. The J gene is TRBJ2-2, the V gene TRBV7-8; D is uncertain. Per germline, CDR1 SGHVS and CDR2 FQNEAQ. The length of the CDR3 is 16 residues. Trimming took 5 bases from V and 4 from J, leaving 17 bases between them. The CDR3 nucleotides read TGTGCCAGCAGCCCCCACCGAAGCCCGAGCACCGGGGAGCTGTTTTTT. It is translated as CASSPHRSPSTGELFF.

There are many counts of this clonotype. The gene calls are TRBV2 and TRBJ2-3, with D possibly called TRBD1 or TRBD2 (5 bases each). V dropped 4 bases and J dropped 2 bases, with 7 bases sitting between them. The CDR3 contains 13 residues. Germline CDR1 SNHLY, CDR2 FYNNEI. Here the CDR3 reads CASSGDLTDTQYF. The CDR3 DNA reads TGTGCCAGCAGTGGGGACCTCACAGATACGCAGTATTTT.

The chain links TRBV4-1 to TRBJ1-1; 9 bases are a match to TRBD1. Germline values: CDR1 MGHRA, CDR2 YSYEKL. The CDR3 has 14 residues. J was trimmed by 5 bases and V by 5 bases; bases with no gene match: 6. In DNA, the CDR3 is TGCGCCAGCAGCGGGACAGGGACGGGGACTGAAGCTTTCTTT. Translating it yields CASSGTGTGTEAFF.

This clonotype was seen at least ten times. The rearrangement links TRBV4-1 to TRBJ2-7; possibly TRBD2 for D (5 bases). Trimming pared 3 bases from V and 3 bases from J, leaving 9 bases between. The germline CDR1 and CDR2 sequences are MGHRA and YSYEKL. The CDR3 sequence is 13 residues long. CDR3 DNA: TGCGCCAGCAGCCAGATCGGGGTCTACGAGCAGTACTTC. Translating it yields CASSQIGVYEQYF.

This clonotype has a count of ten or more. The chain joins TRBV28 to TRBJ1-2; TRBD1 might be the D (6 bases). Germline V gene data show CDR1 as MDHEN and CDR2 as SYDVKM. Between the trimmed V and J ends, which lost 1 base and 1 base, there was a span of 13 bases. The CDR3 totals 16 residues. CDR3 in amino acids: CASSLSAGDGNYGYTF. The CDR3, as DNA: TGTGCCAGCAGTTTATCAGCAGGGGATGGTAACTATGGCTACACCTTC.

This clonotype was seen many times. The chain couples TRBV11-2 to TRBJ2-2; TRBD1 might be the D (6 bases). The V gene's germline CDR1 is SGHAT and CDR2 FQNNGV. Trimming took 9 bases from V and 1 from J, leaving 12 bases between them. The CDR3 loop spans 14 amino acids. CDR3 bases: TGTGCCAGTAACCGGGACAAGAACACCGGGGAGCTGTTTTTT. This encodes CASNRDKNTGELFF.

Only a few counts were recorded for this clonotype. This chain links TRBV5-1 with TRBJ1-6, with a weak D call TRBD1 (5 bases). CDR3 size: 12 residues. CDR1 and CDR2 (germline): SGHRS, YFSETQ. Trimming cost V 5 bases and J 12 bases, with 12 bases left between them. In DNA form, the CDR3 reads TGCGCCAGCAGGTCCCGGGGGGGACCCCTCCACTTT. Protein: CASRSRGGPLHF.

This clonotype was observed many times. The chain couples TRBV4-1 to TRBJ2-5, with D tentatively TRBD1 or TRBD2 (5 bases each). V lost 0 bases, J lost 4 bases, and 15 bases lay in between. The germline V gene encodes CDR1 MGHRA and CDR2 YSYEKL. CDR3 length equals 16 residues. CDR3 sequence reads: CASSQESRGRRETQYF. CDR3 coding DNA: TGCGCCAGCAGCCAAGAAAGTCGGGGCCGGCGAGAGACCCAGTACTTC.

This sequence joins TRBV9 and TRBJ2-2; tentatively, D is TRBD1 (6 bases). Trimming removed 3 bases from V and 2 bases from J, with 14 bases in between. The CDR3 spans 16 residues. CDR1 SGDLS and CDR2 YYNGEE come from the germline V gene. The CDR3 DNA is TGTGCCAGCAGCGACAGGGTCCTTATTAACACCGGGGAGCTGTTTTTT. Encoded protein: CASSDRVLINTGELFF.

This clonotype was counted a few times. The rearrangement links TRBV5-1 to TRBJ1-6; D not certain. V lost 3 bases and J 9 bases, leaving 10 bases between the germline ends. The CDR3 is 13 amino acids. Per the germline V gene, CDR1 is SGHRS and CDR2 is YFSETQ. The CDR3 region is CASSSLSGSPLHF. The CDR3 DNA is TGCGCCAGCAGCTCGCTATCGGGTTCACCCCTCCACTTT.

This clonotype has just a few counts. V usage is TRBV9 and J usage is TRBJ1-5; 7 bases map to TRBD1. V lost 4 bases, J lost 3 bases, and 4 bases stayed unmatched. This CDR3 region has 14 residues. Germline CDR1 SGDLS, CDR2 YYNGEE. The CDR3 DNA reads TGTGCCAGCAGCCCGGGACAGCACAATCAGCCCCAGCATTTT. Translation gives CASSPGQHNQPQHF.

This clonotype was observed many times. The J gene is TRBJ1-5, the V gene TRBV3-1; a possible D gene is TRBD1 (6 bases). CDR3 length: 17 amino acids. The germline gives CDR1 LGHDT, CDR2 YNNKEL (reference sequence). Trimming stripped 1 base from V and 3 bases from J, with 16 bases between. The CDR3 protein is CASSQGGQGHSNQPQHF. In nucleotides, the CDR3 is TGTGCCAGCAGCCAAGGCGGGCAGGGGCACTCCAATCAGCCCCAGCATTTT.

This clonotype has a count of ten or more. Its ends do not fully match the called genes, so a read error is possible. Here the CDR3 reads CASSQGRGTDTQYF. The CDR3 DNA is TGTGCCAGCAGCCAAGGGAGGGGCACAGATACGCAGTATTTT. The J gene is TRBJ2-3, the V gene TRBV5-1, with 7 bases lining up with TRBD2. Germline values: CDR1 SGHRS, CDR2 YFSETQ. The CDR3 has 14 amino acids.

This clonotype was seen repeatedly, ten times or more. This chain joins TRBV5-1 and TRBJ1-1, with 9 bases identical to TRBD1. This CDR3 comprises 14 residues. The ends lost 4 bases at V and 5 bases at J; junction bases unmatched: 6. Germline lookup yields CDR1 SGHRS and CDR2 YFSETQ. CDR3: CASSVGQGGTEAFF. CDR3 DNA sequence: TGCGCCAGCAGCGTGGGACAGGGAGGGACTGAAGCTTTCTTT.

The J gene is TRBJ2-3, the V gene TRBV25-1; D remains unclear. Germline V gives CDR1 MGHDK, CDR2 SYGVNS. Trimming left V 8 bases short and J 6 bases short, with 12 bases between. The CDR3 runs 12 residues. DNA for the CDR3: TGTGCCAGCGCGTGGCAATTGGATACGCAGTATTTT. It codes for CASAWQLDTQYF. Variable domain in full (rest from reference TRBV25-1 and TRBJ2-3): EADIYQTPRYLVIGTGKKITLECSQTMGHDKMYWYQQDPGMELHLIHYSYGVNSTEKGDLSSESTVSRIRTEHFPLTLESARPSHTSQYLCASAWQLDTQYFGPGTRLTVL.

This clonotype was seen ten or more times. The CDR3 region is CASSFPTGGSMNTEAFF. Here the CDR3 DNA reads TGTGCCAGCAGTTTCCCGACAGGGGGCTCGATGAACACTGAAGCTTTCTTT. V usage is TRBV6-2 or TRBV6-3 and J usage is TRBJ1-1; 10 nucleotides match TRBD1. The V gene's germline CDR1 is MNHEY and CDR2 SVGEGT. The ends lost 4 bases at V and 0 bases at J; junction bases unmatched: 8. This CDR3 contains 17 residues.

The CDR3 DNA follows: TGTGCCAGCAGTTTTAGATCCCAGCCCCAGCATTTT. Residues: CASSFRSQPQHF. The chain carries TRBV28 and TRBJ1-5; D ambiguous. V gave up 3 bases and J gave up 7 bases, with 7 bases separating them. CDR1 is MDHEN, CDR2 SYDVKM, per germline. The CDR3 consists of 12 residues.

This clonotype was seen ten or more times. The chain uses TRBV15 and TRBJ2-7; no firm D call. The CDR3 has 13 residues. Germline CDR1 is LNHNV and CDR2 is YYDKDF (reference sequence). The ends were cut back, 5 bases at V and 0 bases at J, with 8 bases in the middle. CDR3: CATSATSSYEQYF. The DNA of the CDR3 is TGTGCCACCAGCGCTACAAGCTCCTACGAGCAGTACTTC.

In this sample, this clonotype turned up many times. The chain combines TRBV28 with TRBJ2-5; D is unresolved. Trimming removed 3 bases at V and 5 bases at J, with 16 bases between. Germline V gene data show CDR1 as MDHEN and CDR2 as SYDVKM. There are 15 residues in the CDR3. CDR3 DNA sequence: TGTGCCAGCAGTTTGCGTCCCCCGCCTCCGGAGACCCAGTACTTC. It yields the protein CASSLRPPPPETQYF.

This clonotype has ten or more counts. The V call is TRBV29-1, the J call TRBJ1-2; the match to TRBD1 covers 9 bases. The CDR3 is 13 amino acids. The ends lost 7 bases at V and 2 bases at J; junction bases unmatched: 5. CDR1 is SQVTM, CDR2 ANQGSEA, per germline. The CDR3 DNA reads as TGCAGCGGCCGGGACAGGGAGAACTATGGCTACACCTTC. It yields the protein CSGRDRENYGYTF.

This clonotype was observed a few times. The genes are TRBV27 and TRBJ2-3; TRBD2 agrees at 8 bases. Unmatched junction bases numbered 6, after V lost 5 bases and J lost 2 bases. Per the germline V gene, CDR1 is MNHEY and CDR2 is SMNVEV (reference sequence). There are 15 residues in the CDR3. CDR3 loop: CASSGSGSHTDTQYF. In DNA form, the CDR3 reads TGTGCCAGCAGTGGGAGCGGGAGTCACACAGATACGCAGTATTTT.

This clonotype was seen at least ten times. The chain joins TRBV24-1 to TRBJ2-2; TRBD2 aligns across 8 bases. Germline V lookup: CDR1 KGHDR, CDR2 SFDVKD. The V segment lost 5 bases and the J segment 1 base; nucleotides outside the gene matches: 11. The CDR3 has 18 amino acids. As DNA, the CDR3 is TGTGCCACCAGTGCACACCCCGGGGGGGGGCTGAACACCGGGGAGCTGTTTTTT. It codes for CATSAHPGGGLNTGELFF.

This clonotype was seen many times. The chain uses TRBV6-1 and TRBJ1-2, with 9 bases lining up with TRBD1. CDR1 is MNHNS, CDR2 SASEGT, per germline. The CDR3 sequence is 17 residues long. The J segment lost 8 bases and the V segment lost 3 bases, leaving 16 bases of the junction unmatched. Here the CDR3 reads CASSDLFALTGGEGYTF. DNA for the CDR3: TGTGCCAGCAGTGATCTCTTCGCCTTAACAGGGGGCGAAGGCTACACCTTC.

In its sample, this clonotype was seen a few times. V usage is TRBV15 and J usage is TRBJ1-1; a weak D match, TRBD1 (6 bases). Trimming took 4 bases from V and 4 from J, leaving 10 bases between them. CDR1 and CDR2 from the germline V gene are LNHNV and YYDKDF (reference sequence). The CDR3 runs to 13 residues. The CDR3 coding sequence is TGTGCCACCAGCATAGGGGGGGGCACTGAAGCTTTCTTT. It yields the protein CATSIGGGTEAFF. The full variable domain, in which reference TRBV15 and TRBJ1-1 provide the parts outside the CDR3, is DAMVIQNPRYQVTQFGKPVTLSCSQTLNHNVMYWYQQKSSQAPKLLFHYYDKDFNNEADTPDNFQSRRPNTSFCFLDIRSPGLGDTAMYLCATSIGGGTEAFFGQGTRLTVV.

Many counts were recorded for this clonotype. This sequence joins TRBV30 and TRBJ2-3; D gene ambiguous. CDR1 is GTSNPN, CDR2 SVGIG, per germline (reference sequence). The V and J ends lost 1 base and 1 base respectively, with 9 bases between them. The CDR3 loop spans 14 amino acids. CDR3 coding DNA: TGTGCCTGGAGTGGTCTAGGAGGCACAGATACGCAGTATTTT. Its protein is CAWSGLGGTDTQYF.

The V gene is TRBV6-2 or TRBV6-3, the J gene TRBJ2-7; 10 bases are shared with TRBD1. J lost 2 bases, V lost 5 bases, and 9 bases had no gene match. Germline-derived CDR1 and CDR2 are MNHEY and SVGEGT. This CDR3 is 16 amino acids long. CDR3 sequence reads: CASSLTGTGVAYEQYF. Written as DNA, the CDR3 is TGTGCCAGCAGTCTCACCGGGACAGGGGTTGCCTACGAGCAGTACTTC.